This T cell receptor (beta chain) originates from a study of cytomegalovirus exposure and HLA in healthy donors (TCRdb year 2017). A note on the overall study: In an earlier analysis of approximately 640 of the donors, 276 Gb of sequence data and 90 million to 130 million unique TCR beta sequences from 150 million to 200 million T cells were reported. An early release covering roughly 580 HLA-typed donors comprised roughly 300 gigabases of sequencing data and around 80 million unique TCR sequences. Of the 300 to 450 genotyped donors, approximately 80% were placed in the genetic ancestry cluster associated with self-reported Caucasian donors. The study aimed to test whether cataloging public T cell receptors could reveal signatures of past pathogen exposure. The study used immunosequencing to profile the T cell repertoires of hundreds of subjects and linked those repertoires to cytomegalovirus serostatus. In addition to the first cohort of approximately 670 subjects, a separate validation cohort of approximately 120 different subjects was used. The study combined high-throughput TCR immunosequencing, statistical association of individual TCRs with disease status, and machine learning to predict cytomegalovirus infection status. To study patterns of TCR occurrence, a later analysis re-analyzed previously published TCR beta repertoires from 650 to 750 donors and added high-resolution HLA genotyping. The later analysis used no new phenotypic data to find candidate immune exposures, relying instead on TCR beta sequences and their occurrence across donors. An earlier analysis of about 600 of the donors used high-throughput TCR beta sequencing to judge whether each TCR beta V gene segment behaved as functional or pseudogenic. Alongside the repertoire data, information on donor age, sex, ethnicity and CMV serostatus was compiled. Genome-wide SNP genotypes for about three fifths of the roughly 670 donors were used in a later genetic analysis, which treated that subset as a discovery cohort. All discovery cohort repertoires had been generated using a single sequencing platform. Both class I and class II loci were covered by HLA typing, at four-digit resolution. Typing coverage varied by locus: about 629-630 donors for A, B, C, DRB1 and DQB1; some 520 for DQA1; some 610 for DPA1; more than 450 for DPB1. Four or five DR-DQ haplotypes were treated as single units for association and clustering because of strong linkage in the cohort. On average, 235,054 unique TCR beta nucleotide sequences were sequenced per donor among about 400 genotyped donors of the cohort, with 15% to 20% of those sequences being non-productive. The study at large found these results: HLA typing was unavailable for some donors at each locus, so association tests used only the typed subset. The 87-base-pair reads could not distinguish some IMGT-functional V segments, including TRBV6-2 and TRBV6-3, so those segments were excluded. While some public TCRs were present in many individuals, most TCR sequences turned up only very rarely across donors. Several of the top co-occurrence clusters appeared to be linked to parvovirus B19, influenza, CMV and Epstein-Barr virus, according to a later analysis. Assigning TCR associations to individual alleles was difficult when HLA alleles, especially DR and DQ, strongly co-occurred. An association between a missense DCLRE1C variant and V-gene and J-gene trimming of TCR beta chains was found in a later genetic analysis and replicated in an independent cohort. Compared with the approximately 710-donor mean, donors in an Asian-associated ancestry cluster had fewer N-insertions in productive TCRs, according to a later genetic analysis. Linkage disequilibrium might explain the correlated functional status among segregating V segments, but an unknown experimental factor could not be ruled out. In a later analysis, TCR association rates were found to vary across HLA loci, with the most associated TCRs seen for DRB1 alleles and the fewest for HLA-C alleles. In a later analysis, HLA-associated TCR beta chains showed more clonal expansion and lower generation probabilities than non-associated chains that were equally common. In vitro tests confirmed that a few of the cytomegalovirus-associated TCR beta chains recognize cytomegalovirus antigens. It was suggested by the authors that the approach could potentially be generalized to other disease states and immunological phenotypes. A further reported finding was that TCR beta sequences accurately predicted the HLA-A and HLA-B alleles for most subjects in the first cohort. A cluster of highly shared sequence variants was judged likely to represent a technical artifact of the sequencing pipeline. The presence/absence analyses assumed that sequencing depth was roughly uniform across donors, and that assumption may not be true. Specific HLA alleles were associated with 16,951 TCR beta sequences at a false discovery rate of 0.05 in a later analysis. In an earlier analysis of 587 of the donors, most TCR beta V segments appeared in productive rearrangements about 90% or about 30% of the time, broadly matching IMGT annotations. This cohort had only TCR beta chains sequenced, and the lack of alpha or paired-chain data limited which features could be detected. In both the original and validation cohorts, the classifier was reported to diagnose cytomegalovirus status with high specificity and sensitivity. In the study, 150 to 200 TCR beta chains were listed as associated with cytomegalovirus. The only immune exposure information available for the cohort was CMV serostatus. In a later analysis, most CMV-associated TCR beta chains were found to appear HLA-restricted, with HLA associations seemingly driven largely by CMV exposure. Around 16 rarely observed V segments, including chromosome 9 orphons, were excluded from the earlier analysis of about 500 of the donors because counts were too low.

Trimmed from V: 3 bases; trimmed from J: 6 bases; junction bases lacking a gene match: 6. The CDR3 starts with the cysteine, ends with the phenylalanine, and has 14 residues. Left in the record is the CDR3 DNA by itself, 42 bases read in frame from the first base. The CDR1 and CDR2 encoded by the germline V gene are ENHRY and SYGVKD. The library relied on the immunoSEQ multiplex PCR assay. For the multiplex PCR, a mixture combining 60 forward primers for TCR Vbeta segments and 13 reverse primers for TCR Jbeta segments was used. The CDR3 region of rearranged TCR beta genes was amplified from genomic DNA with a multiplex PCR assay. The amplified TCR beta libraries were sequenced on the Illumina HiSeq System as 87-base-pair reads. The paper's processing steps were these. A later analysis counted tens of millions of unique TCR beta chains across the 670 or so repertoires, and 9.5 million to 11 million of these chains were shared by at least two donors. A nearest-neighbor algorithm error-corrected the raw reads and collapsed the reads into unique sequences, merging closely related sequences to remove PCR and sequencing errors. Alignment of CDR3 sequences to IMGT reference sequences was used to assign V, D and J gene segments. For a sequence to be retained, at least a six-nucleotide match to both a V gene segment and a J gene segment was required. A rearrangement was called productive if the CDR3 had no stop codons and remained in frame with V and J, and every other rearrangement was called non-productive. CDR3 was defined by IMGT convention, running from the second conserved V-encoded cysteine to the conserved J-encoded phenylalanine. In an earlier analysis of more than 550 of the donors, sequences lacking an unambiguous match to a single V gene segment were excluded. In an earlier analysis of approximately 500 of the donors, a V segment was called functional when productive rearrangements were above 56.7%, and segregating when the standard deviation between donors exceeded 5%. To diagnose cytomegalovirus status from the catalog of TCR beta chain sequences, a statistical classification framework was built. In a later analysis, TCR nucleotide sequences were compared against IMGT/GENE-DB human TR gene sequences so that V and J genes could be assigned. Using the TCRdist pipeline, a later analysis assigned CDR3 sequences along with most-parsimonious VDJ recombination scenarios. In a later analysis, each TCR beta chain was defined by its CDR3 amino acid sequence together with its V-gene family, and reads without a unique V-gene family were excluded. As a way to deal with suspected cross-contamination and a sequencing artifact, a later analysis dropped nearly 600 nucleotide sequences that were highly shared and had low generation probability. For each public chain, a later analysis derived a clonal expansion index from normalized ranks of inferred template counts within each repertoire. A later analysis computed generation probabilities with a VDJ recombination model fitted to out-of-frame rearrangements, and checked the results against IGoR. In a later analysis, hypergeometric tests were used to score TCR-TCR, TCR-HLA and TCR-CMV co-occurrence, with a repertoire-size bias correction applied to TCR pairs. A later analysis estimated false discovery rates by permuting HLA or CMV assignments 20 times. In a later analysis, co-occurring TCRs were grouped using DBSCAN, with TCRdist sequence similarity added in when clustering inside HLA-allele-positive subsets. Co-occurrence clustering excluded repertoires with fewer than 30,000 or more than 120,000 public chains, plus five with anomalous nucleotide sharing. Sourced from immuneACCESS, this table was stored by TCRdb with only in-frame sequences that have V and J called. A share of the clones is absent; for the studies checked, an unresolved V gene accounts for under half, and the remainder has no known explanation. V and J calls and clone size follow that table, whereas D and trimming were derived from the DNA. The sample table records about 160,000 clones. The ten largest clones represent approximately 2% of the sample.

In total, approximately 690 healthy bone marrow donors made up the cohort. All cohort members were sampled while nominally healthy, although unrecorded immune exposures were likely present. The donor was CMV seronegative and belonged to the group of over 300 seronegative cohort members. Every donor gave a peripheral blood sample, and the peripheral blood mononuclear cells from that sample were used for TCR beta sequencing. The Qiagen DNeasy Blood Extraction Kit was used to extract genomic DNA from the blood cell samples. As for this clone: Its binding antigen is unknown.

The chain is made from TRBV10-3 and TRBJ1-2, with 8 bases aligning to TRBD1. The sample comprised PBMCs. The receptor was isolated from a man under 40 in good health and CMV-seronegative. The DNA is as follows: TGTGCCATCAGTGACCCGACAGGGGAGGATGGCTACACCTTC. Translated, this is CAISDPTGEDGYTF.